This T cell receptor (beta chain) emerged from a study of T cell changes during pregnancy in multiple sclerosis. This CDR3 is 16 amino acids long. The germline gives CDR1 MNHEY, CDR2 SMNVEV (reference sequence). V lost 3 bases, J lost 0 bases, and 9 bases lay in between. Repertoires were generated with immunoSEQ multiplex PCR, while TCRdb's copy carries only in-frame clones and drops some. The repertoire includes 45,000 or so clones, about 91% of them detected once, and about 3% sits in the top ten. The chain is built from TRBV27 and TRBJ1-6; D ambiguous. The sequencing used CD8+ T cells from peripheral blood mononuclear cells, collected in the second trimester of pregnancy. This clonotype originated in a female donor with multiple sclerosis, enrolled in a pregnancy study. For the CDR3, the DNA is TGTGCCAGCAGTTTTTACGGGAGCTCCTATAATTCACCCCTCCACTTT. It encodes CASSFYGSSYNSPLHF.